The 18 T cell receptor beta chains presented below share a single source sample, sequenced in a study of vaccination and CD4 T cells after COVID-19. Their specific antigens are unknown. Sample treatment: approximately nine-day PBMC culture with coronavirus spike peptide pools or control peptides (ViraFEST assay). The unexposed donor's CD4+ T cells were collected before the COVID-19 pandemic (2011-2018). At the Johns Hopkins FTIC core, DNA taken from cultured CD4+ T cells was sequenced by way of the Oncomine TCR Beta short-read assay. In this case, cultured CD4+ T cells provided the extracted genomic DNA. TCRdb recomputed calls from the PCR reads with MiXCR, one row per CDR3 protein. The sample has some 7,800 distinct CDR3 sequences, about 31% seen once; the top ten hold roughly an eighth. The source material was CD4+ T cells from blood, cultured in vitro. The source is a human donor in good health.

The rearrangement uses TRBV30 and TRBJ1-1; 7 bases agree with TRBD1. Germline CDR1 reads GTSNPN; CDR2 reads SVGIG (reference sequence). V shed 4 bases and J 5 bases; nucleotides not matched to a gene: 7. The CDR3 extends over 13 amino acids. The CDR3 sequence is CAWTLDRETEAFF. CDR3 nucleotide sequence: TGTGCCTGGACCCTCGACAGGGAGACTGAAGCTTTCTTT.

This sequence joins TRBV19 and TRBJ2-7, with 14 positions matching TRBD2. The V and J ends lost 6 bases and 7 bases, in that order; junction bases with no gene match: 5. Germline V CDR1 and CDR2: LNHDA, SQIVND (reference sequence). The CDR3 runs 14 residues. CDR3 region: CASRGTSGSFEQYF. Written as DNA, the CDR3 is TGTGCCAGTAGGGGGACTAGCGGGAGTTTTGAGCAGTACTTC.

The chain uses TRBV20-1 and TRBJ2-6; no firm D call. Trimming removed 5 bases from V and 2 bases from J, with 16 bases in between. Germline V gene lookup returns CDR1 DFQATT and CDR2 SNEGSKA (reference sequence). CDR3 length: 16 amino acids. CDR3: CSAWGSIMTGANVLTF. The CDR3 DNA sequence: TGCAGTGCTTGGGGATCCATCATGACTGGGGCCAACGTCCTGACTTTC.

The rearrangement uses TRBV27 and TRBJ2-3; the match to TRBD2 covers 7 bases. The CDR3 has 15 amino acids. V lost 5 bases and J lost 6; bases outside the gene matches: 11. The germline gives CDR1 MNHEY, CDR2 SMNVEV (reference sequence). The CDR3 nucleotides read TGTGCCAGCAGTCCCGTAGCGGGTACGAAGGATACGCAGTATTTT. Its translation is CASSPVAGTKDTQYF.

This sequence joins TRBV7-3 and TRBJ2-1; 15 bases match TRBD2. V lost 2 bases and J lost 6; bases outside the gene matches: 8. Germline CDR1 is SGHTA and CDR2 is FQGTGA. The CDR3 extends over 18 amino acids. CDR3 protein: CASSLGVGTSGRINEQFF. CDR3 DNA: TGTGCCAGCAGCTTAGGGGTCGGGACTAGCGGGAGGATCAATGAGCAGTTCTTC.

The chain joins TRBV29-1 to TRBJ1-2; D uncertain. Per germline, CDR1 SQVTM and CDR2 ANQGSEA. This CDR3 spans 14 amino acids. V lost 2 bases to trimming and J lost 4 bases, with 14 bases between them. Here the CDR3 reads CSVEQVLGLYGYTF. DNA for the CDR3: TGCAGCGTTGAACAAGTGCTGGGTCTCTATGGCTACACCTTC.

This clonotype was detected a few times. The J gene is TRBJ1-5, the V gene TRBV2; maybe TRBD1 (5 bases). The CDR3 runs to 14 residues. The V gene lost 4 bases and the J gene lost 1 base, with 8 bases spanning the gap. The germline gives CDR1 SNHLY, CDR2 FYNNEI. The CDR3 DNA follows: TGTGCCAGCAGTGTGGGACTGAGCAATCAGCCCCAGCATTTT. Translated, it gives CASSVGLSNQPQHF.

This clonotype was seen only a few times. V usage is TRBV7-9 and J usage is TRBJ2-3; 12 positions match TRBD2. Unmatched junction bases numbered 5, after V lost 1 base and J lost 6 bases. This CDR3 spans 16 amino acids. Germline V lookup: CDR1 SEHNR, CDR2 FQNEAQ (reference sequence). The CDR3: CASSLGLAGERDTQYF. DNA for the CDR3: TGTGCCAGCAGCTTAGGACTAGCGGGAGAGCGGGATACGCAGTATTTT.

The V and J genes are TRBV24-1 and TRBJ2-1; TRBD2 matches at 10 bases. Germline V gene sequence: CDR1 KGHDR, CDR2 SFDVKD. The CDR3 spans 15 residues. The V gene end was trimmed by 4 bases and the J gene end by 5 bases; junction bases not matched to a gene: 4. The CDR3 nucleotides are TGTGCCACCAGTGACGGGGGACTAGCGAACAATGAGCAGTTCTTC. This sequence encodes CATSDGGLANNEQFF.

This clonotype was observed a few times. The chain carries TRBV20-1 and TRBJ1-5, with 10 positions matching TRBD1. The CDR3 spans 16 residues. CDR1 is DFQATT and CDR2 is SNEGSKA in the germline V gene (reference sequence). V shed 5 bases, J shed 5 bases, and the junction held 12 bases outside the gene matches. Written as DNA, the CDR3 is TGCAGTGCTCGCCGAGGGGGACAGGGGATAGATCAGCCCCAGCATTTT. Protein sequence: CSARRGGQGIDQPQHF.

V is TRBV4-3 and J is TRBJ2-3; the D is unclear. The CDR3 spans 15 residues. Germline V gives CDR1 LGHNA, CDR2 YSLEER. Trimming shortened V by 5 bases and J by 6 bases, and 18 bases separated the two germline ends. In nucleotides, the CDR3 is TGCGCCAGCAGCAAATCCGCCCTGGGTGGGGATACGCAGTATTTT. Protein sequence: CASSKSALGGDTQYF.

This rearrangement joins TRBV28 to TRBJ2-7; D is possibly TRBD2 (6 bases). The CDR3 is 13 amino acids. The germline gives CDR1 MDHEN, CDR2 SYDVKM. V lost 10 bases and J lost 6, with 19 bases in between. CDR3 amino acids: CAITSGLFREQYF. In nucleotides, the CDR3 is TGTGCCATCACCTCGGGACTCTTTCGCGAGCAGTACTTC.

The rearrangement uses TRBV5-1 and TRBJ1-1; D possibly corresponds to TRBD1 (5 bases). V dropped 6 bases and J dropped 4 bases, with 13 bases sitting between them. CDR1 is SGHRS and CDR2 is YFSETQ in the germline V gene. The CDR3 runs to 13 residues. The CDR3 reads CASKGKDGTEAFF. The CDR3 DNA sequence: TGCGCCAGCAAGGGGAAGGACGGCACTGAAGCTTTCTTT.

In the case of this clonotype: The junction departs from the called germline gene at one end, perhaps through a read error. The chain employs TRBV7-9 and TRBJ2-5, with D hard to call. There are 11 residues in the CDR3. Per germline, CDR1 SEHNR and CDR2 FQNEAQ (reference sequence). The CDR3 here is CASSRREAQYF. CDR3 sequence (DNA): TGTGCCAGCAGCCGCAGAGAGGCCCAGTACTTC. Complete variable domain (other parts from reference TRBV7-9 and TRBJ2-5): DTGVSQNPRHKITKRGQNVTFRCDPISEHNRLYWYRQTLGQGPEFLTYFQNEAQLEKSRLLSDRFSAERPKGSFSTLEIQRTEQGDSAMYLCASSRREAQYFGPGTRLLVL.

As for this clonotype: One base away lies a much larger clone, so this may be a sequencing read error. The CDR3 coding sequence is TGTGCCAGCAGTACCATCCGGGATGCCGCCCGTCACACCTTC. It encodes CASSTIRDAARHTF. V usage is TRBV2 and J usage is TRBJ1-2; D not resolved. Germline CDR1 reads SNHLY; CDR2 reads FYNNEI. CDR3 size: 14 residues. Between the trimmed V and J ends, which lost 5 bases and 12 bases, there was a span of 22 bases.

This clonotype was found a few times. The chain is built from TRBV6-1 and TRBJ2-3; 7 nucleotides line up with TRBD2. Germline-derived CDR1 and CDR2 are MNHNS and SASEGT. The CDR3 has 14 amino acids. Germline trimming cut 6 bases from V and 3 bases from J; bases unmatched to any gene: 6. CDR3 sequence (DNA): TGTGCCAGCAGCGGGGGAGGGAGGACAGATACGCAGTATTTT. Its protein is CASSGGGRTDTQYF.

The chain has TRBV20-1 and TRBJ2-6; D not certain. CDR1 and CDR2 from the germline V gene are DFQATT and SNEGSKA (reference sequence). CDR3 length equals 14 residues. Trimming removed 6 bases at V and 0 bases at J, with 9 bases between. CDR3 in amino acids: CSARSGSGANVLTF. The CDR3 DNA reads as TGCAGTGCACGAAGTGGCTCTGGGGCCAACGTCCTGACTTTC.

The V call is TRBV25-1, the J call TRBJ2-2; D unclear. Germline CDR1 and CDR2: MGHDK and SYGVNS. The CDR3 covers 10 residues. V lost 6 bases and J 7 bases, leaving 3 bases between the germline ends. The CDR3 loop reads CASRDGELFF. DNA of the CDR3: TGTGCCAGCAGGGACGGGGAGCTGTTTTTT.